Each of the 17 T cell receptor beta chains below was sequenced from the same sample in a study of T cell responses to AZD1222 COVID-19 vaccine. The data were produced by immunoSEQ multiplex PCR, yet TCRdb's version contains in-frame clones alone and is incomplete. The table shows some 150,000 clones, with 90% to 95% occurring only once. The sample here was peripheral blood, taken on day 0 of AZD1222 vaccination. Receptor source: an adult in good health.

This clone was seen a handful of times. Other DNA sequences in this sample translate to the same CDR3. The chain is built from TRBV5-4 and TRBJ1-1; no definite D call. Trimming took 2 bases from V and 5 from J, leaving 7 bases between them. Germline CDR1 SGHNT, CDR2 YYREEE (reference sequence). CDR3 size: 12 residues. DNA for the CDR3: TGTGCCAGCAGCTTCGGAGGGACTGAAGCTTTCTTT. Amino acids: CASSFGGTEAFF.

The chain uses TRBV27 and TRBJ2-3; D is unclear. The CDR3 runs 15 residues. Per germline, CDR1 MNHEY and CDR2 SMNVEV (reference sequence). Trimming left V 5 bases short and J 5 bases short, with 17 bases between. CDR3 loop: CASSPTGSLRDTQYF. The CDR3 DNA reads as TGTGCCAGCAGTCCGACCGGGTCCCTGAGAGATACGCAGTATTTT.

As DNA, the CDR3 is TGTGCCAGCAGCTTAGTAGGGACAGGGGCTTTCTATGGCTACACCTTC. Its translation is CASSLVGTGAFYGYTF. The genes are TRBV7-8 and TRBJ1-2; 10 nucleotides match TRBD1. V shed 1 base, J shed 4 bases, and the junction held 6 bases outside the gene matches. The CDR3 has 16 residues. The germline V gene encodes CDR1 SGHVS and CDR2 FQNEAQ.

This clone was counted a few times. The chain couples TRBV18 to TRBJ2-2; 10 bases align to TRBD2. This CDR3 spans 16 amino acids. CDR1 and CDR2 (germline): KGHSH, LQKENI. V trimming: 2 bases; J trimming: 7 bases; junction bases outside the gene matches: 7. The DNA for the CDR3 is TGTGCCAGCTCACCAAGCGCTAGCGGGAGTTACGGGGAGCTGTTTTTT. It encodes CASSPSASGSYGELFF.

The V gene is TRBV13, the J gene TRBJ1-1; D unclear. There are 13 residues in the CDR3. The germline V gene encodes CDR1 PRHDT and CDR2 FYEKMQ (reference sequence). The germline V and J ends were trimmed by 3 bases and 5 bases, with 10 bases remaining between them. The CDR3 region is CASSFGVETEAFF. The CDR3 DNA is TGTGCCAGCAGCTTCGGGGTAGAGACTGAAGCTTTCTTT. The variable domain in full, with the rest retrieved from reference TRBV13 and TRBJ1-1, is AAGVIQSPRHLIKEKRETATLKCYPIPRHDTVYWYQQGPGQDPQFLISFYEKMQSDKGSIPDRFSAQQFSDYHSELNMSSLELGDSALYFCASSFGVETEAFFGQGTRLTVV.

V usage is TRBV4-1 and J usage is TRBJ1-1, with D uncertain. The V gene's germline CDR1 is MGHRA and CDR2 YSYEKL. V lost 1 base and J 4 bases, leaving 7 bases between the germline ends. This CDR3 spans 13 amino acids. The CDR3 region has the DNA TGCGCCAGCAGCCAAGTTTTGCGCACTGAAGCTTTCTTT. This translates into CASSQVLRTEAFF.

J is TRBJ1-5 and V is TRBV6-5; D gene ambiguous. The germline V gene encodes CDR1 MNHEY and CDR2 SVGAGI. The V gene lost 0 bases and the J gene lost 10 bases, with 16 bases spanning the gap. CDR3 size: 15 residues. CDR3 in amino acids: CASSYSNVGATPQHF. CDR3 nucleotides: TGTGCCAGCAGTTACTCGAACGTGGGCGCGACCCCCCAGCATTTT.

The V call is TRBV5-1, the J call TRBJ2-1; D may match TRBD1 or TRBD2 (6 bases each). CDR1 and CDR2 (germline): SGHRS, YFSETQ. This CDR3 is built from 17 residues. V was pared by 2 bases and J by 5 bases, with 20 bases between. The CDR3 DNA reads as TGCGCCAGCAGCTTAGGCGCCCTAGGGGGGCCACACAATGAGCAGTTCTTC. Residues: CASSLGALGGPHNEQFF.

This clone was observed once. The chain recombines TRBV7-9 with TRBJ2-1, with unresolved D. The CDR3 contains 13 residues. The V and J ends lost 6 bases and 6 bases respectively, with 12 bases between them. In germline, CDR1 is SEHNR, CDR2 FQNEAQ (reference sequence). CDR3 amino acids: CASRNGFLNEQFF. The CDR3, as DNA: TGTGCCAGCAGAAACGGCTTCCTCAATGAGCAGTTCTTC.

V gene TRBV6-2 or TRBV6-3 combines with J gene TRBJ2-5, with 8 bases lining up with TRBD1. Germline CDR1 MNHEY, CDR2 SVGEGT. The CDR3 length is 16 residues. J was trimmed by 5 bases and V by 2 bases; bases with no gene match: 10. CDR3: CASSYGQGAKWETQYF. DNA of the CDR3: TGTGCCAGCAGTTACGGCCAGGGGGCTAAATGGGAGACCCAGTACTTC.

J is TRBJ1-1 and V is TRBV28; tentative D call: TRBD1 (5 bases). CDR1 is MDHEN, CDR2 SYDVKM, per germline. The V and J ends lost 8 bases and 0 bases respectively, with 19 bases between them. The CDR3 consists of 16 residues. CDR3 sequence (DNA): TGTGCCAGCTTCCCCGGGACCCTCTCCTTGAACACTGAAGCTTTCTTT. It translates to CASFPGTLSLNTEAFF.

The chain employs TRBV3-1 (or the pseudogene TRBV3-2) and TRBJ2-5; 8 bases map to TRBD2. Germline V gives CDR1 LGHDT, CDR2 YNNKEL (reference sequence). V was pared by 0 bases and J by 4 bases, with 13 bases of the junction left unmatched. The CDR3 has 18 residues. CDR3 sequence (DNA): TGTGCCAGCAGCCAAGATCGCGGGCTAGCGGGCAGGATAGAGACCCAGTACTTC. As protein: CASSQDRGLAGRIETQYF.

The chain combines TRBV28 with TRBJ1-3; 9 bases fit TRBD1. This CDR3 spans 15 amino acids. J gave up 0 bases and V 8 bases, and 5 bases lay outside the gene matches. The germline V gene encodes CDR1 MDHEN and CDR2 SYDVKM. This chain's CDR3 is CASFTGGTSGNTIYF. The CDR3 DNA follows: TGTGCCAGCTTTACAGGGGGCACCTCTGGAAACACCATATATTTT.

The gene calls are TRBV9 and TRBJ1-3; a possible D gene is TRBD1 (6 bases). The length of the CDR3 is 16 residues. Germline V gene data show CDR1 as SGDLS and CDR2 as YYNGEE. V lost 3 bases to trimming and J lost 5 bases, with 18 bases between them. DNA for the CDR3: TGTGCCAGCAGCGCGGCGGTCCGGACAGCGCGAAACACCATATATTTT. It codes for CASSAAVRTARNTIYF.

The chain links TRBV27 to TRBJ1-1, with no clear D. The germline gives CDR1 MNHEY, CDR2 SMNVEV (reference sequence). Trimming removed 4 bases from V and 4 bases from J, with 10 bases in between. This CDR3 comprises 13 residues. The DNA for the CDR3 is TGTGCCAGCAGTTGGGCAGGTCCCACTGAAGCTTTCTTT. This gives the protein CASSWAGPTEAFF.

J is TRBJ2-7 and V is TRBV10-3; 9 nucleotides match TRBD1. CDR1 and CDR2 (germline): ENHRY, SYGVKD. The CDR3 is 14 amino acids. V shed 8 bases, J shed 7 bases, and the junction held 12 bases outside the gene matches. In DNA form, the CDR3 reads TGTGCCATCTCGGGGACAGGGAGGTATAGTGAGCAGTACGTC. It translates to CAISGTGRYSEQYV.

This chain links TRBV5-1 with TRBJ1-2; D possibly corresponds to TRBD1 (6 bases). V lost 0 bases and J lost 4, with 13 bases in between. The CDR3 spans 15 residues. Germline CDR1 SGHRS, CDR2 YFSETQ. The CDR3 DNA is TGCGCCAGCAGCTTGGATCCTGGGGGGCTCTATGGCTACACCTTC. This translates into CASSLDPGGLYGYTF.